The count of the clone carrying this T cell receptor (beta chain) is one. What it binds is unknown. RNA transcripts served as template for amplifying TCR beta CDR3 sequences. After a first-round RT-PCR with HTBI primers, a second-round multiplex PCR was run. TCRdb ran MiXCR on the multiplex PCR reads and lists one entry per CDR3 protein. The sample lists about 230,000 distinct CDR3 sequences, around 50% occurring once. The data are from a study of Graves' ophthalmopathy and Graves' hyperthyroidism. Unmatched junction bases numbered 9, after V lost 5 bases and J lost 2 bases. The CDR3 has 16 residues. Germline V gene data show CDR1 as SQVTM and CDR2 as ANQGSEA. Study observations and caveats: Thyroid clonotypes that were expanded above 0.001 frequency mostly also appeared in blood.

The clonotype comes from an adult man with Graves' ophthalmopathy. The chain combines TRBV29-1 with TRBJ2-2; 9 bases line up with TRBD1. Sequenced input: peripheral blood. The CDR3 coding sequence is TGCAGCGTTATGGGTAACAGGGGGCGAAACACCGGGGAGCTGTTTTTT. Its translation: CSVMGNRGRNTGELFF.